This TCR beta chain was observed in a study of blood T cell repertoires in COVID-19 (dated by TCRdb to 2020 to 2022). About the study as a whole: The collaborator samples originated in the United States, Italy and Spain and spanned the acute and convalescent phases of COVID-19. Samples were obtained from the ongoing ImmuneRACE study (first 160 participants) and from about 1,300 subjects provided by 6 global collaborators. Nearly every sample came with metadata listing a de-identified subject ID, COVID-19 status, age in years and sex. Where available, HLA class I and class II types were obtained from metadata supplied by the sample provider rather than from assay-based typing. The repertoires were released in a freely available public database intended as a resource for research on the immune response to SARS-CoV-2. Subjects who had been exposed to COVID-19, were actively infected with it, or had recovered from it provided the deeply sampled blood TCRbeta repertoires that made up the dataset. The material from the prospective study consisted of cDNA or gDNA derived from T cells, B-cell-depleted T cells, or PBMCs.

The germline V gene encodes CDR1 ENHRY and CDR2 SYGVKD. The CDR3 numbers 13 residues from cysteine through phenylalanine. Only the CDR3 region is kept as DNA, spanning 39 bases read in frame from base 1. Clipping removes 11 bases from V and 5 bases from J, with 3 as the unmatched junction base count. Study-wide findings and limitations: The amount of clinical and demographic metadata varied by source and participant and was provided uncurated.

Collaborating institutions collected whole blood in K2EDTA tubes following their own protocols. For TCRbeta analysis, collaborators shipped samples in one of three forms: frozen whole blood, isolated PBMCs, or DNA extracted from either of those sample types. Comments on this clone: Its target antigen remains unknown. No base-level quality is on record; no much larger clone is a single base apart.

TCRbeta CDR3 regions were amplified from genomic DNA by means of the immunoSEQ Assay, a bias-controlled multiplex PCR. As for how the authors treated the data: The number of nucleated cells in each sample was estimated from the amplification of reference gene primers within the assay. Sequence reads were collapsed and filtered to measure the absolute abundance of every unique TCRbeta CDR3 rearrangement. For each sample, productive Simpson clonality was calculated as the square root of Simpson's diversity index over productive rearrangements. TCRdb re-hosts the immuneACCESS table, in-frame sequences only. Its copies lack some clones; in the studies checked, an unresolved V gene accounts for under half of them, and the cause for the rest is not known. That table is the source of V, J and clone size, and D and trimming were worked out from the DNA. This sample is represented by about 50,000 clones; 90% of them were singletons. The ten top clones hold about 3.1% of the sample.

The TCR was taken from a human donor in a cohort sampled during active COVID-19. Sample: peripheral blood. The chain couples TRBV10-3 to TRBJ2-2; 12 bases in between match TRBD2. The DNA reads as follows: TGTGCCTCGACTAGCGGGAGTACCGGGGAGCTGTTTTTT. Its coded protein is CASTSGSTGELFF.